The source of this T cell receptor (beta chain) is a study of T cells after yellow fever vaccination. General study findings and limits: Of the clonotypes, a small share occurred in both CD4 and CD8 compartments. Booster samples showed a return of most primary-vaccination clones (under 98% CD4, approximately 90% CD8).

This clonotype was recorded at least ten times. Antigen specificity is unknown. The authors made TCR cDNA by 5'RACE template switching, adding a universal primer site and UMIs. TCRdb analysed the 5' RACE reads with MiXCR anew, one entry per CDR3 protein. The sample shows 300,000 or so distinct CDR3 sequences, 3% to 4.5% of them seen only once. This CDR3 has 14 residues. Trimming shortened V by 1 base and J by 6 bases, and 10 bases separated the two germline ends. Germline V CDR1 and CDR2: SGHTA, FQGNSA. This chain uses TRBV7-2 with TRBJ2-1; TRBD2 might be the D (6 bases). Sequences were derived from PBMCs, sampled 5 days after the yellow fever booster vaccination. This TCR derives from a man between 18 and 29 years old who received the YFV17D yellow fever vaccine. This chain's CDR3 is CASSLGGRTNEQFF. As DNA, the CDR3 is TGTGCCAGCAGCTTAGGAGGGAGGACCAATGAGCAGTTCTTC.